These 2 T cell receptor beta chains were all obtained from the same sample, sequenced in a study of CD8+ T cells in alopecia areata. Extraction and reverse transcription of RNA yielded cDNA as the sequencing template. Assay used: immunoSEQ multiplex PCR; TCRdb lists only in-frame clones, some missing. The profile shows around 120,000 clones, less than 45% of them singletons. Specimen: CD4+ T cells sorted from blood. The receptor source for this set is a human donor with alopecia areata.

This chain uses TRBV28 with TRBJ1-1; D not resolved. The CDR3 runs to 15 residues. Trimming left V 3 bases short and J 6 bases short, with 17 bases between. Germline assignment: CDR1 MDHEN and CDR2 SYDVKM. CDR3 amino acids: CASSFNPLGWPEAFF. CDR3 DNA sequence: TGTGCCAGCAGTTTCAACCCTCTTGGCTGGCCTGAAGCTTTCTTT.

This chain connects TRBV9 to TRBJ2-1, with TRBD2 matching over 8 bases. CDR1 SGDLS and CDR2 YYNGEE come from the germline V gene. The V segment lost 3 bases and the J segment 12 bases; nucleotides outside the gene matches: 5. The CDR3 loop spans 12 amino acids. The CDR3: CASSALAGMQFF. DNA of the CDR3: TGTGCCAGCAGCGCGTTAGCGGGAATGCAGTTCTTC.